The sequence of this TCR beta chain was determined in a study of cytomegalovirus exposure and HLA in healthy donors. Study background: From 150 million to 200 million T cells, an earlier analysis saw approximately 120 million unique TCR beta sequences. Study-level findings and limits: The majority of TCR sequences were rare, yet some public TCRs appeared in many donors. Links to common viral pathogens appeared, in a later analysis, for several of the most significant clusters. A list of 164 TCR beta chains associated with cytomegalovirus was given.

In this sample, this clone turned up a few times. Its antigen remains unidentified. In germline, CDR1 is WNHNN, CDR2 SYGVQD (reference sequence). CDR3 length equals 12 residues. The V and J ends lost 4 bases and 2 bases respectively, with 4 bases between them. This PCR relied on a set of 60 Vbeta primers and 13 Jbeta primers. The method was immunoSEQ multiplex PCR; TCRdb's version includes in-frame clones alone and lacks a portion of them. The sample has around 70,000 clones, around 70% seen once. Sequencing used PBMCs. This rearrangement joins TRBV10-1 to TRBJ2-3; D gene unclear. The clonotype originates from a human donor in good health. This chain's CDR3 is CASSVNTDTQYF. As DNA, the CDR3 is TGCGCCAGCAGTGTTAACACAGATACGCAGTATTTT.